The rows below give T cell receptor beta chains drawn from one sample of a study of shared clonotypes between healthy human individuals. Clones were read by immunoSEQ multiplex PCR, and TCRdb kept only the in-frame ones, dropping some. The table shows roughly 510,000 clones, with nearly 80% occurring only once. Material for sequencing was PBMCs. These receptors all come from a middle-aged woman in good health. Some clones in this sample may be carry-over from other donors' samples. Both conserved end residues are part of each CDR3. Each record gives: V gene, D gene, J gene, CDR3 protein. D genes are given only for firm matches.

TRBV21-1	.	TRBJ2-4	CASSKGHIQYF
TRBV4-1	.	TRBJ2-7	CASSQVGNSYEQYF
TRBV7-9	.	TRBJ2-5	CASSLGRDRETQYF
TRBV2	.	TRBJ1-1	CASGGYRSTEAFF
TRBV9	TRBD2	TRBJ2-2	CASSVGLAGGPGGELFF
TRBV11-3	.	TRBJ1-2	CASSLDRTGYGYTF
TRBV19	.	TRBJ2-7	CASSIDPSPDRTTSYEQYF
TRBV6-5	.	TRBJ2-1	CASRQIGRPYNEQFF
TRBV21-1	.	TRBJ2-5	CASSKGQTGSEETQYF
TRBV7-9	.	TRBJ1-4	CASSFNRATNEKLFF
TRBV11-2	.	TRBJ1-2	CASSLDRTYGYTF
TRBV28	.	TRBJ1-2	CASSLRGYGYTF
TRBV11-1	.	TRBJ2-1	CASSDLVGGPYNEQFF
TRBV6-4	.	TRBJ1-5	CASSDGFNQPQHF
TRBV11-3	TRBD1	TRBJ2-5	CASSLRDREQETQYF
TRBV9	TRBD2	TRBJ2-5	CASSVALAEQETQYF